These 18 T cell receptor beta chains were all obtained from the same sample, sequenced in a study of blood T cell repertoires in COVID-19. Sequencing was performed with immunoSEQ multiplex PCR; in TCRdb, only in-frame clones are kept and a portion is missing. The sample holds approximately 150,000 clones, about 81% seen once. The sample comprised peripheral blood. Receptors were obtained from a human donor in a cohort sampled during active COVID-19.

The gene calls are TRBV7-2 and TRBJ2-7, with 9 bases lining up with TRBD1. The V and J ends lost 2 bases and 0 bases, in that order; junction bases with no gene match: 5. CDR1 is SGHTA, CDR2 FQGNSA, per germline. This CDR3 spans 16 amino acids. CDR3 nucleotide sequence: TGTGCCAGCAGCTTACGCCGGACAGGGGCCTCCTACGAGCAGTACTTC. Translated: CASSLRRTGASYEQYF. Full variable domain (rest looked up from reference TRBV7-2 and TRBJ2-7): GAGVSQSPSNKVTEKGKDVELRCDPISGHTALYWYRQSLGQGLEFLIYFQGNSAPDKSGLPSDRFSAERTGGSVSTLTIQRTQQEDSAVYLCASSLRRTGASYEQYFGPGTRLTVT.

This clone was seen only a few times. This chain uses TRBV7-9 with TRBJ1-2, with D possibly matching TRBD1 (5 bases). The V gene's germline CDR1 is SEHNR and CDR2 FQNEAQ (reference sequence). CDR3 length: 14 residues. Trimming stripped 2 bases from V and 4 bases from J, with 11 bases between. Here the CDR3 DNA reads TGTGCCAGCAGCTTAAGTCAGGGTCCCTATGGCTACACCTTC. This translates into CASSLSQGPYGYTF.

This clone showed up just once. The CDR3 spells CASSLSRGFGGPRKLFF. DNA of the CDR3: TGTGCCAGCAGCTTGTCTCGTGGGTTTGGGGGCCCAAGAAAACTGTTTTTT. The rearrangement links TRBV5-4 to TRBJ1-4, with D perhaps matching TRBD1 (6 bases). The germline CDR1 and CDR2 sequences are SGHNT and YYREEE (reference sequence). This CDR3 contains 17 residues. Trimming stripped 1 base from V and 10 bases from J, with 23 bases between. Variable domain in full (rest from reference TRBV5-4 and TRBJ1-4): ETGVTQSPTHLIKTRGQQVTLRCSSQSGHNTVSWYQQALGQGPQFIFQYYREEENGRGNFPPRFSGLQFPNYSSELNVNALELDDSALYLCASSLSRGFGGPRKLFFGSGTQLSVL.

As DNA, the CDR3 is TGTGCCAGCAGTTACTCGGACTCAAGCACAGATACGCAGTATTTT. This sequence encodes CASSYSDSSTDTQYF. The chain employs TRBV6-5 and TRBJ2-3; D perhaps matches TRBD2 (5 bases). The germline V and J ends were trimmed by 0 bases and 0 bases, with 7 bases remaining between them. Germline CDR1 reads MNHEY; CDR2 reads SVGAGI. The CDR3 loop spans 15 amino acids.

The V call is TRBV14, the J call TRBJ2-5; the match to TRBD2 covers 8 bases. V shed 1 base, J shed 5 bases, and the junction held 15 bases outside the gene matches. Germline V gene data show CDR1 as SGHDN and CDR2 as FVKESK. CDR3 length equals 18 residues. CDR3 protein: CASSQGLLAGSLFETQYF. CDR3 DNA: TGTGCCAGCAGCCAAGGTCTGCTAGCGGGTTCTCTTTTTGAGACCCAGTACTTC.

The chain combines TRBV7-8 with TRBJ2-5, with a tentative D call TRBD2 (5 bases). Trimming left V 5 bases short and J 5 bases short, with 15 bases between. CDR3 length: 14 amino acids. Germline-derived CDR1 and CDR2 are SGHVS and FQNEAQ. CDR3 coding DNA: TGTGCCAGCAGCGAACTAGGAAGTCTTGAGACCCAGTACTTC. Its translation is CASSELGSLETQYF.

The chain employs TRBV12-3 or TRBV12-4 and TRBJ1-1; D might be TRBD1 (6 bases). The V gene lost 5 bases and the J gene lost 1 base, with 8 bases spanning the gap. The CDR3 totals 13 residues. CDR3 bases: TGTGCCAGCAGTCAGGGGCGGAACACTGAAGCTTTCTTT. Amino acid sequence: CASSQGRNTEAFF.

The V call is TRBV21-1, the J call TRBJ2-7; the table's TRBD2 call for D was not verified on the DNA. TRBV21-1 is recorded as a pseudogene. The CDR3 is made up of 12 amino acids. This CDR3 is CASSPNRYEQYF. The CDR3 DNA follows: TGTGCCAGCAGCCCCAATCGGTACGAGCAGTACTTC.

The CDR3 nucleotides read TGTGCCACCAGTCCCCAGGGGGTCGTGGAGACCCAGTACTTC. As protein: CATSPQGVVETQYF. V and J are TRBV24-1 and TRBJ2-5; 7 nucleotides agree with TRBD1. The J segment lost 5 bases and the V segment lost 6 bases, leaving 8 bases of the junction unmatched. Germline lookup yields CDR1 KGHDR and CDR2 SFDVKD. The CDR3 runs to 14 residues.

The J gene is TRBJ1-2, the V gene TRBV6-2 or TRBV6-3; the D is unclear. V was trimmed by 0 bases and J by 2 bases, leaving 7 bases between them. This CDR3 is 14 amino acids long. The germline V gene encodes CDR1 MNHEY and CDR2 SVGEGT. DNA of the CDR3: TGTGCCAGCAGTTACTCCGGGTTCAACTATGGCTACACCTTC. It codes for CASSYSGFNYGYTF.

The chain links TRBV19 to TRBJ2-1; D possibly corresponds to TRBD2 (5 bases). Germline V gene sequence: CDR1 LNHDA, CDR2 SQIVND (reference sequence). V lost 2 bases and J 0 bases, leaving 11 bases between the germline ends. The CDR3 consists of 16 residues. The CDR3 sequence: CASSIWRASSYNEQFF. DNA of the CDR3: TGTGCCAGTAGTATATGGCGGGCGAGCTCCTACAATGAGCAGTTCTTC.

V usage is TRBV5-4 and J usage is TRBJ2-1, with 9 bases lining up with TRBD2. The CDR3 has 15 amino acids. V shed 0 bases and J 7 bases; nucleotides not matched to a gene: 5. Germline-derived CDR1 and CDR2 are SGHNT and YYREEE (reference sequence). The CDR3 loop is CASSLVSGGVNEQFF. The CDR3, as DNA: TGTGCCAGCAGCTTGGTTAGCGGGGGAGTAAATGAGCAGTTCTTC.

This clone has at least ten counts. The chain has TRBV7-6 and TRBJ1-3, with 10 nucleotides matching TRBD1. Germline-derived CDR1 and CDR2 are SGHVS and FNYEAQ. The CDR3 is 19 residues long. Germline trimming cut 3 bases from V and 4 bases from J; bases unmatched to any gene: 15. This CDR3 is CASSFFDAPGQGTGNTIYF. DNA for the CDR3: TGTGCCAGCAGCTTTTTCGATGCCCCGGGACAGGGGACGGGAAACACCATATATTTT.

The chain carries TRBV5-6 and TRBJ1-1; no definite D call. The V gene lost 3 bases and the J gene lost 3 bases, with 12 bases spanning the gap. Germline CDR1 reads SGHDT; CDR2 reads YYEEEE. The CDR3 length is 14 residues. This CDR3 is CASSSDSTYTEAFF. As DNA, the CDR3 is TGTGCCAGCAGCTCGGACTCAACTTACACTGAAGCTTTCTTT.

The V call is TRBV7-2, the J call TRBJ1-1, with 8 bases fitting TRBD1. In germline, CDR1 is SGHTA, CDR2 FQGNSA. The CDR3 has 16 residues. The V segment lost 4 bases and the J segment 10 bases; nucleotides outside the gene matches: 17. CDR3 nucleotides: TGTGCCAGCAGCTCACAAGGACAGGGCGGGGGGGAAATAGCTTTCTTT. This gives the protein CASSSQGQGGGEIAFF.

The V and J genes are TRBV2 and TRBJ1-1, with D uncertain. Germline CDR1 is SNHLY and CDR2 is FYNNEI. CDR3 length equals 15 residues. Trimming shortened V by 2 bases and J by 1 base, and 11 bases separated the two germline ends. The CDR3 DNA follows: TGTGCCAGCAGTGAAAAGAGGGCGGCGAACACTGAAGCTTTCTTT. As protein: CASSEKRAANTEAFF.

The V and J genes are TRBV28 and TRBJ2-7; 9 nucleotides match TRBD1. The V segment lost 2 bases and the J segment 9 bases; nucleotides outside the gene matches: 2. Germline V gene data show CDR1 as MDHEN and CDR2 as SYDVKM. This CDR3 has 12 residues. The CDR3 DNA follows: TGTGCCAGCAGTTTAGGGACAGGGACGCAGTACTTC. Translating it yields CASSLGTGTQYF.

This chain joins TRBV9 and TRBJ2-7; possible D gene TRBD1, 6 bases. Germline CDR1 and CDR2: SGDLS and YYNGEE. V was clipped by 3 bases and J by 1 base, with 11 bases between them. This CDR3 spans 14 amino acids. This CDR3 is CASSAGTPSYEQYF. In nucleotides, the CDR3 is TGTGCCAGCAGCGCCGGGACACCTTCCTACGAGCAGTACTTC.